The present TCR beta chain was sequenced within a study of blood T cells in healthy people across ages. With V trimmed by 6 bases and J by 1 base, 4 bases remained unmatched. CDR3 size: 15 residues. The germline V gene has CDR1 LNHDA and CDR2 SQIVND (reference sequence). On this clonotype itself: Its antigen is currently unknown.

For the second PCR, which ran for roughly 6 to 12 cycles, a sample-barcoded 5' primer and a J-beta primer mix were used. TCRdb re-called the 5' RACE reads with MiXCR, one entry per CDR3 protein. This table has some 1,000,000 distinct CDR3 sequences, approximately 25% appearing once. Broader study findings: The study found TCR beta diversity correlated strongly with naive T cell percentage. Higher diversity and more naive CD4+ cells were features of long-lived donors, compared to aged donors.

This sample was also put to use in a study of T cells of mothers and their children. As that report states: The extracted RNA was employed in its entirety for cDNA synthesis, at roughly 1.5 ug per 15 ul. The effect of thymic selection on TCR recombination output is similar between related and unrelated pairs.

This receptor was taken from a girl aged 2-15 years in good health. The chain joins TRBV19 to TRBJ2-1, with 9 bases identical to TRBD2. Material for sequencing was blood. CDR3 amino acids: CASRFSGGSYNEQFF. In nucleotides, the CDR3 is TGTGCCAGTAGATTCAGCGGGGGGTCCTACAATGAGCAGTTCTTC. Based on the CDR3 plus reference TRBV19 and TRBJ2-1, the full variable domain is DGGITQSPKYLFRKEGQNVTLSCEQNLNHDAMYWYRQDPGQGLRLIYYSQIVNDFQKGDIAEGYSVSREKKESFPLTVTSAQKNPTAFYLCASRFSGGSYNEQFFGPGTRLTVL.